This T cell receptor beta chain was sequenced during a study of blood T cell repertoires in COVID-19 (dated by TCRdb to about 2020). General notes on the study: Samples covering the acute and convalescent phases of COVID-19 were provided by collaborators in the United States, Italy and Spain. The prospective study material was composed of cDNA or gDNA derived from T cells, B-cell-depleted T cells, or PBMCs. Subjects who had been exposed to COVID-19, were actively infected with it, or had recovered from it provided the deeply sampled blood TCRbeta repertoires that made up the dataset. A freely available public database, intended as a resource for researchers studying the immune response to SARS-CoV-2, is where the repertoires were released. Samples were obtained from the ongoing ImmuneRACE study (first 160 participants) and from 1,254 subjects provided by 6 global collaborators. A de-identified subject ID, COVID-19 status, age in years and sex were almost always included in the sample metadata. HLA class I and class II types, where available, came from metadata supplied by the sample provider rather than from assay-based typing.

The immunoSEQ Assay, a bias-controlled multiplex PCR, was used to amplify TCRbeta CDR3 regions from genomic DNA. The authors' pipeline ran thus. The number of nucleated cells in each sample was estimated from the amplification of reference gene primers within the assay. Sequence reads were collapsed and filtered to measure the absolute abundance of every unique TCRbeta CDR3 rearrangement. For each sample, productive Simpson clonality was calculated as the square root of Simpson's diversity index across productive rearrangements. The table was pulled from immuneACCESS by TCRdb, which kept in-frame rearrangements only. Such tables lose some clones; where checked, under half of the loss comes from unresolved V genes, and the rest has no known cause. V and J calls and clone size are copied from that table; D and trimming were computed from the DNA. This sample lists approximately 92,000 clones; approximately 70% were detected once. Of the sample, around 23% is held by the ten largest clones.

Comment on this clone: It lacks a known antigen. No qualities accompany the bases; no much larger clone lies one base away.

Each collaborating institution followed its own protocols to collect whole blood in K2EDTA tubes. For TCRbeta analysis, collaborators shipped samples in one of three forms: frozen whole blood, isolated PBMCs, or DNA extracted from either of those sample types. The junction shows trimming of 5 bases on V and 8 bases on J, and the gene matches do not reach 13 bases of it. CDR1 and CDR2 were assigned from the germline V gene as SGHVS and FQNEAQ. There are 15 amino acids in the CDR3, from cysteine to phenylalanine inclusive. Of all the DNA, just the CDR3 is kept, 45 bases in frame from base 1. What the work shows at the level of the full study, not this receptor alone: Clinical and demographic metadata were provided uncurated, with the amount varying by source and participant.

The chain is assembled from TRBV7-8 and TRBJ1-2, and 8 junctional nucleotides match TRBD1. The sequenced material came from peripheral blood. The receptor was isolated from a woman aged 60-70 years in a cohort sampled during active or convalescent COVID-19. The nucleotides read TGTGCCAGCAGCCAGGGGGCCTATCTTGCGGACGGCTACACCTTC. This sequence encodes CASSQGAYLADGYTF.